This T cell receptor beta chain stems from a study of spatial heterogeneity in lung cancer. Germline assignment: CDR1 MNHEY and CDR2 SMNVEV (reference sequence). Trimming cost V 3 bases and J 2 bases; bases outside gene matches: 2. The CDR3 is made up of 16 amino acids. Time point defined: blood at routine non-recurrence follow-up after resection. Tumor, nontumor lung or frozen PBMC supplied whole RNA, sequenced without sorting. MiXCR, applied by TCRdb to the 5' RACE reads, yields one record per CDR3 protein. The data contain over 45,000 distinct CDR3 sequences, 10% to 15% of them singletons. J is TRBJ2-1 and V is TRBV27; 12 bases line up with TRBD2. The TCR originated in a male donor with early-stage non-small cell lung cancer. This material consisted of PBMCs, taken at follow-up. The CDR3 region has the DNA TGTGCCAGCAGTTTGACTAGCGGGGGAGCCTACAATGAGCAGTTCTTC. It translates to CASSLTSGGAYNEQFF.